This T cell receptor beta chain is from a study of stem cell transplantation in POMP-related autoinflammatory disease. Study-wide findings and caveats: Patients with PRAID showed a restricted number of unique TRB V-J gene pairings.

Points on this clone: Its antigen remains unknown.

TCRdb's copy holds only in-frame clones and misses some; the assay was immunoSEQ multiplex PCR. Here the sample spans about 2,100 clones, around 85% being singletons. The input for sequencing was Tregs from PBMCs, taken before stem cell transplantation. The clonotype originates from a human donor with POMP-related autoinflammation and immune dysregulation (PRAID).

The CDR3 DNA sequence: TGTGCCAGCAGCCCTTGGGGAGGGCGGGCAGATACGCAGTATTTT. It specifies CASSPWGGRADTQYF. The J gene is TRBJ2-3, the V gene TRBV6-5; 7 bases line up with TRBD2. V lost 6 bases and J lost 4; bases outside the gene matches: 10. Germline V gene lookup returns CDR1 MNHEY and CDR2 SVGAGI. CDR3 length: 15 residues.